Below, 22 T cell receptor beta chains from the same sample are listed, as sequenced in a study of cytomegalovirus exposure and HLA in healthy donors. A multiplex PCR was run with 60 Vbeta primers and 13 Jbeta primers. Data came from immunoSEQ multiplex PCR; TCRdb stores just in-frame clones and leaves some out. Of under 130,000 clones in the sample, roughly three fifths were seen once. Sequenced: PBMCs. All receptors derive from a man aged 30 to 45 in good health and CMV-seropositive.

To note about this clone: Additional DNA sequences in this sample encode the identical CDR3. The chain carries TRBV5-1 and TRBJ1-3; 8 bases are shared with TRBD1. Germline V lookup: CDR1 SGHRS, CDR2 YFSETQ. V shed 0 bases, J shed 4 bases, and the junction held 3 bases outside the gene matches. The CDR3 consists of 15 residues. CDR3 sequence: CASSLDRGSGNTIYF. CDR3 nucleotides: TGCGCCAGCAGCTTGGACAGGGGGTCAGGAAACACCATATATTTT.

The chain employs TRBV5-6 and TRBJ1-2, with D perhaps TRBD1 (6 bases). The CDR3 totals 13 residues. Germline V CDR1 and CDR2: SGHDT, YYEEEE. Trimming took off 4 bases at V and 5 bases at J, with 12 bases between the two ends. CDR3 protein: CASSVGQLYGYTF. CDR3 DNA sequence: TGTGCCAGCAGCGTTGGACAGCTTTATGGCTACACCTTC. Supplemented by reference TRBV5-6 and TRBJ1-2, the full variable domain reads DAGVTQSPTHLIKTRGQQVTLRCSPKSGHDTVSWYQQALGQGPQFIFQYYEEEERQRGNFPDRFSGHQFPNYSSELNVNALLLGDSALYLCASSVGQLYGYTFGSGTRLTVV.

The chain combines TRBV7-8 with TRBJ2-3, with 8 positions matching TRBD2. With V trimmed by 5 bases and J by 1 base, 11 bases remained unmatched. The CDR3 is 17 amino acids. CDR1 is SGHVS, CDR2 FQNEAQ, per germline. The CDR3 DNA sequence: TGTGCCAGCAGCCTCGCCCGAGGGCGGGGGGGCACAGATACGCAGTATTTT. Its protein is CASSLARGRGGTDTQYF.

CDR3 protein: CASSVGENTEAFF. The CDR3 DNA sequence: TGTGCCAGCAGTGTCGGGGAGAACACTGAAGCTTTCTTT. The V and J genes are TRBV2 and TRBJ1-1; no clear D gene. The V end was cut by 4 bases, the J end by 1 base, with 7 bases between. CDR3 length: 13 residues. Looked up from germline, CDR1 is SNHLY and CDR2 is FYNNEI.

The sample holds a few counts of this clone. The V call is TRBV29-1, the J call TRBJ2-3; D is possibly TRBD2 (6 bases). The V and J ends lost 8 bases and 5 bases respectively, with 17 bases between them. This CDR3 contains 13 residues. Germline loops: CDR1 SQVTM, CDR2 ANQGSEA. In DNA, the CDR3 is TGCAGCCTCGCTGGGACTCCCGTAGATACGCAGTATTTT. Translating it yields CSLAGTPVDTQYF.

This clone has only a few counts. The rearrangement joins TRBV10-2 to TRBJ1-2, with TRBD1 matching over 10 bases. In germline, CDR1 is WSHSY, CDR2 SAAADI. V lost 8 bases to trimming and J lost 8 bases; unmatched junction nucleotides: 11. The CDR3 is made up of 14 amino acids. Here the CDR3 reads CASRGTGELGGYTF. The CDR3 coding sequence is TGCGCCAGCCGGGGGACAGGGGAGTTGGGGGGCTACACCTTC.

There are a few counts of this clone. The gene calls are TRBV9 and TRBJ2-2; D is unresolved. Germline values: CDR1 SGDLS, CDR2 YYNGEE. Between the trimmed V and J ends, which lost 0 bases and 1 base, there was a span of 4 bases. CDR3 length equals 14 residues. The DNA of the CDR3 is TGTGCCAGCAGCGTAGTGCGGAACACCGGGGAGCTGTTTTTT. Translated, it gives CASSVVRNTGELFF.

This clone was seen only a few times. V usage is TRBV27 and J usage is TRBJ1-1; 8 bases are a match to TRBD1. CDR3 size: 13 residues. J lost 4 bases, V lost 2 bases, and 0 bases had no gene match. Germline V gene sequence: CDR1 MNHEY, CDR2 SMNVEV (reference sequence). This chain's CDR3 is CASSLTGGTEAFF. In DNA form, the CDR3 reads TGTGCCAGCAGTTTAACAGGGGGCACTGAAGCTTTCTTT.

The rearrangement links TRBV6-5 to TRBJ2-3; 10 positions match TRBD2. The CDR3 loop spans 15 amino acids. V lost 0 bases and J lost 4; bases outside the gene matches: 1. The germline V gene encodes CDR1 MNHEY and CDR2 SVGAGI. The chain's CDR3 is CASSYSTSGADTQYF. CDR3 sequence (DNA): TGTGCCAGCAGTTACTCTACTAGCGGGGCAGATACGCAGTATTTT.

This clone has only a few counts. This rearrangement joins TRBV2 to TRBJ1-2; 10 positions match TRBD1. The trim removed 5 bases at V and 2 bases at J, leaving 5 bases unmatched. The CDR3 totals 15 residues. Germline CDR1 reads SNHLY; CDR2 reads FYNNEI. In DNA form, the CDR3 reads TGTGCCAGCAGTTGGACAGGGGGTGCGAACTATGGCTACACCTTC. It specifies CASSWTGGANYGYTF.

The CDR3: CASSIGDRAEEKLFF. CDR3 bases: TGTGCCAGCAGCATAGGGGACAGGGCAGAGGAAAAACTGTTTTTT. V gene TRBV7-9 combines with J gene TRBJ1-4, with 9 bases that match TRBD1. Per the germline V gene, CDR1 is SEHNR and CDR2 is FQNEAQ (reference sequence). V was pared by 5 bases and J by 8 bases, with 9 bases of the junction left unmatched. The CDR3 has 15 residues.

In this sample, this clone turned up a few times. This rearrangement joins TRBV30 to TRBJ1-2; D gene uncertain. Deletions cut 3 bases from V and 5 bases from J, with 16 bases between. The CDR3 sequence is 14 residues long. Germline V gene data show CDR1 as GTSNPN and CDR2 as SVGIG (reference sequence). The CDR3 region has the DNA TGTGCCTGGAGCCTCTCGGCAGCGGGGTATGGCTACACCTTC. As protein: CAWSLSAAGYGYTF.

This clone was detected only a few times. The chain is built from TRBV11-2 and TRBJ2-6; 7 bases line up with TRBD1. The V gene's germline CDR1 is SGHAT and CDR2 FQNNGV. There are 18 residues in the CDR3. V lost 0 bases to trimming and J lost 2 bases; unmatched junction nucleotides: 7. CDR3 amino acids: CASSLEPGQLTGANVLTF. The CDR3 bases are TGTGCCAGCAGCTTAGAACCGGGACAGCTGACTGGGGCCAACGTCCTGACTTTC.

The rearrangement links TRBV2 to TRBJ1-2; D is perhaps TRBD1 (6 bases). V lost 4 bases, J lost 1 base, and 7 bases lay in between. Per germline, CDR1 SNHLY and CDR2 FYNNEI. The length of the CDR3 is 13 residues. CDR3 sequence (DNA): TGTGCCAGCAGTGCAGGGGTTAACTATGGCTACACCTTC. Translating gives CASSAGVNYGYTF.

The rearrangement links TRBV7-8 to TRBJ2-1, with D perhaps matching TRBD1 (5 bases). There are 15 residues in the CDR3. The V end was cut by 3 bases, the J end by 8 bases, with 17 bases between. Germline V CDR1 and CDR2: SGHVS, FQNEAQ. CDR3 bases: TGTGCCAGCAGCTTTTGGGGCAAAGATGTCGATGAGCAGTTCTTC. Its translation: CASSFWGKDVDEQFF.

This clone was observed a handful of times. The DNA for the CDR3 is TGCGCCAGCAGCCAAGGTTCTAGCGGGGAACCCTACAATGAGCAGTTCTTC. Translating gives CASSQGSSGEPYNEQFF. V and J are TRBV4-1 and TRBJ2-1, with 9 bases lining up with TRBD2. In germline, CDR1 is MGHRA, CDR2 YSYEKL. The CDR3 runs to 17 residues. J lost 2 bases, V lost 1 base, and 6 bases had no gene match.

Regarding this clone: An end of the junction differs from the germline gene, which may be a read error. The chain recombines TRBV7-9 with TRBJ2-7; a weak D match, TRBD1 (6 bases). CDR3 size: 11 residues. The germline V gene has CDR1 SEHNR and CDR2 FQNEAQ (reference sequence). In DNA, the CDR3 is TGTGCCAGCAGCTTATCAGGGGACACCTTCTTC. Its protein is CASSLSGDTFF.

The rearrangement uses TRBV6-1 and TRBJ1-4, with D unresolved. Germline V gene data show CDR1 as MNHNS and CDR2 as SASEGT. V was pared by 1 base and J by 5 bases, with 17 bases between. This CDR3 spans 17 amino acids. CDR3 loop: CASSEVLTLTWNEKLFF. CDR3 DNA: TGTGCCAGCAGTGAAGTTTTGACTCTAACGTGGAATGAAAAACTGTTTTTT.

The chain links TRBV6-1 to TRBJ2-2; 8 bases match TRBD1. Germline CDR1 is MNHNS and CDR2 is SASEGT. V was clipped by 3 bases and J by 3 bases; unmatched bases: 3. This CDR3 is 15 amino acids long. CDR3 protein: CASSETGEDTGELFF. The CDR3 nucleotides read TGTGCCAGCAGTGAGACAGGGGAGGACACCGGGGAGCTGTTTTTT.

This clone has a single count. The V call is TRBV19, the J call TRBJ1-4, with D tentatively TRBD1 (6 bases). This CDR3 is 15 amino acids long. V was trimmed by 5 bases and J by 8 bases, leaving 18 bases between them. The germline V gene encodes CDR1 LNHDA and CDR2 SQIVND (reference sequence). The CDR3 DNA is TGTGCCAGTAGTGCCCTACAGGGATCGTCCGAAAAACTGTTTTTT. Translating gives CASSALQGSSEKLFF. Variable domain in full (rest from reference TRBV19 and TRBJ1-4): DGGITQSPKYLFRKEGQNVTLSCEQNLNHDAMYWYRQDPGQGLRLIYYSQIVNDFQKGDIAEGYSVSREKKESFPLTVTSAQKNPTAFYLCASSALQGSSEKLFFGSGTQLSVL.

The chain joins TRBV9 to TRBJ1-3, with 9 nucleotides matching TRBD1. Per the germline V gene, CDR1 is SGDLS and CDR2 is YYNGEE. The CDR3 loop spans 16 amino acids. V lost 5 bases to trimming and J lost 0 bases; unmatched junction nucleotides: 6. The CDR3 spells CASSRGTGSSGNTIYF. The CDR3 DNA reads TGTGCCAGCAGTCGGGGGACAGGGAGCTCTGGAAACACCATATATTTT.

In this sample, this clone turned up once. This chain links TRBV5-1 with TRBJ2-7; tentatively, D is TRBD1 (5 bases). Trimming stripped 4 bases from V and 3 bases from J, with 8 bases between. The CDR3 has 12 amino acids. CDR1 and CDR2 from the germline V gene are SGHRS and YFSETQ. CDR3 protein: CASSQGDYEQYF. CDR3 sequence (DNA): TGCGCCAGCAGCCAGGGTGACTACGAGCAGTACTTC.